The 26 T cell receptor beta chains given below trace back to one sample, sequenced in a study of T cells in Graves' hyperthyroidism and ophthalmopathy. The source material, RNA transcripts, was used to amplify TCR beta CDR3 regions. A set of HTBI primers served as the primers for a first-round RT-PCR of the TCR CDR3. Via MiXCR, TCRdb re-called the multiplex PCR reads, giving one row per CDR3 protein. Of approximately 370,000 distinct CDR3 sequences in the sample, roughly 17% are singletons; the top ten hold roughly 35%. Sequenced input: blood. All receptors derive from a woman aged 25 to 45 with Graves' hyperthyroidism that later progressed to Graves' ophthalmopathy.

Many counts were recorded for this clonotype. The chain employs TRBV20-1 and TRBJ1-2, with D uncertain. Trimming removed 3 bases from V and 4 bases from J, with 6 bases in between. This CDR3 is 11 amino acids long. CDR1 and CDR2 (germline): DFQATT, SNEGSKA (reference sequence). CDR3 nucleotides: TGCAGTGCTAGCACGGGCTATGGCTACACCTTC. Its translation is CSASTGYGYTF.

The V call is TRBV11-2, the J call TRBJ2-5; 12 positions agree with TRBD2. The V gene end was trimmed by 5 bases and the J gene end by 5 bases; junction bases not matched to a gene: 6. Germline V CDR1 and CDR2: SGHAT, FQNNGV. This CDR3 is built from 15 residues. The CDR3 DNA follows: TGTGCCAGCAGCCCTAGCGGGAGGGCCCAGGAGACCCAGTACTTC. It yields the protein CASSPSGRAQETQYF. Complete variable domain (other parts from reference TRBV11-2 and TRBJ2-5): EAGVAQSPRYKIIEKRQSVAFWCNPISGHATLYWYQQILGQGPKLLIQFQNNGVVDDSQLPKDRFSAERLKGVDSTLKIQPAKLEDSAVYLCASSPSGRAQETQYFGPGTRLLVL.

Many counts were recorded for this clonotype. CDR3 in DNA: TGTGCCAGCAGTTACTCCCCGGGACCGATTCTGAACACTGAAGCTTTCTTT. This translates into CASSYSPGPILNTEAFF. The chain uses TRBV6-5 and TRBJ1-1, with TRBD1 as a possible D gene (5 bases). The V gene's germline CDR1 is MNHEY and CDR2 SVGAGI. The V gene lost 0 bases and the J gene lost 0 bases, with 14 bases spanning the gap. This CDR3 comprises 17 residues.

This sequence joins TRBV29-1 and TRBJ2-3, with 11 bases aligning to TRBD2. Trimming removed 4 bases from V and 1 base from J; junction bases left unmatched: 7. This CDR3 is built from 16 residues. Per germline, CDR1 SQVTM and CDR2 ANQGSEA. CDR3 region: CSVALIAGGGTDTQYF. The CDR3 DNA reads as TGCAGCGTTGCGCTGATAGCGGGAGGGGGCACAGATACGCAGTATTTT.

This clonotype occurred many times. The J gene is TRBJ2-7, the V gene TRBV6-1; 12 nucleotides agree with TRBD2. Germline trimming cut 6 bases from V and 3 bases from J; bases unmatched to any gene: 15. Germline V gene sequence: CDR1 MNHNS, CDR2 SASEGT. This CDR3 has 18 amino acids. CDR3 bases: TGTGCCAGCAGCTTTCCCGATCGTGGACTAGCGGGATTCTACGAGCAGTACTTC. Translated: CASSFPDRGLAGFYEQYF.

This clonotype showed up many times. The chain carries TRBV19 and TRBJ2-1; D tentatively fits TRBD1 or TRBD2 (5 bases each). Trimming cost V 3 bases and J 5 bases, with 17 bases left between them. The CDR3 is made up of 16 amino acids. Germline CDR1 reads LNHDA; CDR2 reads SQIVND (reference sequence). The CDR3 DNA sequence: TGTGCCAGTAGTATTTATGGGGCGGCGGGCCACAATGAGCAGTTCTTC. Protein product: CASSIYGAAGHNEQFF.

This clonotype was seen repeatedly, ten times or more. V is TRBV29-1 and J is TRBJ1-4; D is unresolved. V lost 4 bases, J lost 0 bases, and 9 bases lay in between. CDR3 length: 14 amino acids. Looked up from germline, CDR1 is SQVTM and CDR2 is ANQGSEA. CDR3 sequence: CSVALGTTNEKLFF. CDR3 DNA: TGCAGCGTTGCCCTCGGGACAACTAATGAAAAACTGTTTTTT.

This chain uses TRBV12-3 or TRBV12-4 with TRBJ2-7; 12 bases align to TRBD2. This CDR3 has 15 residues. The V gene end was trimmed by 5 bases and the J gene end by 8 bases; junction bases not matched to a gene: 10. This CDR3 is CASSSGTSGPTQQYF. CDR3 coding DNA: TGTGCCAGCAGTAGCGGGACTAGCGGGCCGACACAGCAGTACTTC.

This clonotype was recorded a few times. The chain links TRBV27 to TRBJ1-1; D is undetermined. Trimming removed 5 bases from V and 11 bases from J, with 15 bases in between. Per germline, CDR1 MNHEY and CDR2 SMNVEV (reference sequence). The CDR3 extends over 12 amino acids. The CDR3 region is CASSPDPKAAFF. The CDR3 DNA sequence: TGTGCCAGCAGTCCGGATCCGAAGGCGGCTTTCTTT.

The J gene is TRBJ1-5, the V gene TRBV28; 9 nucleotides line up with TRBD1. V gave up 10 bases and J gave up 0 bases; unmatched junction bases: 4. This CDR3 region has 14 residues. Germline V gene sequence: CDR1 MDHEN, CDR2 SYDVKM. CDR3 coding DNA: TGTGCCACGGACAGGGGTTATAGCAATCAGCCCCAGCATTTT. Translation gives CATDRGYSNQPQHF.

This clonotype was seen ten or more times. CDR3: CASSLTGQDGYTF. Written as DNA, the CDR3 is TGTGCCAGCAGTTTAACCGGACAGGATGGCTACACCTTC. The chain couples TRBV6-1 to TRBJ1-2, with 7 bases lining up with TRBD1. From germline, CDR1 is MNHNS and CDR2 SASEGT. V shed 5 bases, J shed 6 bases, and the junction held 6 bases outside the gene matches. The CDR3 is 13 residues long.

This clonotype was counted a few times. V gene TRBV19 combines with J gene TRBJ1-5, with 8 bases aligning to TRBD1. V gave up 4 bases and J gave up 4 bases; unmatched junction bases: 9. The CDR3 runs 16 residues. CDR1 LNHDA and CDR2 SQIVND come from the germline V gene (reference sequence). CDR3: CASSRAGGARNQPQHF. The CDR3 DNA follows: TGTGCCAGTAGTAGGGCAGGGGGCGCTCGGAATCAGCCCCAGCATTTT. The complete variable domain, with remaining parts taken from reference TRBV19 and TRBJ1-5, reads DGGITQSPKYLFRKEGQNVTLSCEQNLNHDAMYWYRQDPGQGLRLIYYSQIVNDFQKGDIAEGYSVSREKKESFPLTVTSAQKNPTAFYLCASSRAGGARNQPQHFGDGTRLSIL.

The V call is TRBV5-4, the J call TRBJ2-7, with 8 bases fitting TRBD1. After removal of 5 bases from V and 6 bases from J, the junction contained 13 bases not matched to a gene. Germline CDR1 is SGHNT and CDR2 is YYREEE (reference sequence). The CDR3 consists of 15 residues. The CDR3 nucleotides read TGTGCCAGCAGTTATGGACAGGGTATCGCCTCCGAGCAGTACTTC. Translation gives CASSYGQGIASEQYF. The complete variable domain, with remaining parts taken from reference TRBV5-4 and TRBJ2-7, reads ETGVTQSPTHLIKTRGQQVTLRCSSQSGHNTVSWYQQALGQGPQFIFQYYREEENGRGNFPPRFSGLQFPNYSSELNVNALELDDSALYLCASSYGQGIASEQYFGPGTRLTVT.

This clonotype was observed at least ten times. This chain joins TRBV7-6 and TRBJ2-7; tentative D call: TRBD2 (7 bases). The CDR3 has 16 residues. Trimming shortened V by 0 bases and J by 2 bases, and 14 bases separated the two germline ends. Germline V gene sequence: CDR1 SGHVS, CDR2 FNYEAQ. The CDR3 DNA is TGTGCCAGCAGCTTAGCAGGGGGGGCGTTGACCTACGAGCAGTACTTC. Its translation: CASSLAGGALTYEQYF.

V is TRBV10-3 and J is TRBJ2-3; 15 nucleotides line up with TRBD2. The germline V gene encodes CDR1 ENHRY and CDR2 SYGVKD. This CDR3 region has 17 residues. V lost 6 bases, J lost 1 base, and 5 bases stayed unmatched. The DNA of the CDR3 is TGTGCCATCAGCGGACTAGCGGGGGGGCCGGGCACAGATACGCAGTATTTT. It specifies CAISGLAGGPGTDTQYF.

This sequence joins TRBV18 and TRBJ2-3, with 9 positions matching TRBD2. Trimming removed 2 bases from V and 4 bases from J; junction bases left unmatched: 7. Germline lookup yields CDR1 KGHSH and CDR2 LQKENI. CDR3 size: 16 residues. The CDR3 DNA sequence: TGTGCCAGCTCACCAAAACCGGGACTAGCAGCAGATACGCAGTATTTT. Encoded protein: CASSPKPGLAADTQYF.

This clonotype was counted at least ten times. The chain joins TRBV2 to TRBJ2-7, with D uncertain. V lost 6 bases and J lost 6, with 12 bases in between. This CDR3 region has 12 residues. Germline V lookup: CDR1 SNHLY, CDR2 FYNNEI. Here the CDR3 DNA reads TGTGCCAGCAGCGCAAGACCTGGCGAGCAGTACTTC. It translates to CASSARPGEQYF.

This clonotype was observed at least ten times. CDR3 DNA sequence: TGTGCCAGCAGTGGGTCAGTGGACAGGGGGCTGGACACTGAAGCTTTCTTT. Translated: CASSGSVDRGLDTEAFF. The chain has TRBV2 and TRBJ1-1, with 11 bases fitting TRBD1. There are 17 residues in the CDR3. With 4 bases clipped from V and 3 bases from J, the junction kept 10 bases outside the gene matches. Germline CDR1 and CDR2: SNHLY and FYNNEI.

This clonotype was found a few times. This CDR3 fails to terminate in the conserved phenylalanine or tryptophan, so it likely reflects a read error. The chain combines TRBV2 with TRBJ1-5, with D possibly TRBD1 on 6 matching bases. Germline values: CDR1 SNHLY, CDR2 FYNNEI. V was trimmed by 3 bases and J by 0 bases, leaving 9 bases between them. The CDR3 contains 15 residues. The chain's CDR3 is CASSEGGLSNQPQHS. CDR3 DNA sequence: TGTGCCAGCAGTGAGGGGGGGCTTAGCAATCAGCCCCAGCATTCT.

The V and J genes are TRBV5-8 and TRBJ2-1; D is undetermined. This CDR3 comprises 15 residues. Germline V gene sequence: CDR1 SGHTS, CDR2 YDEGEE. V was cut by 4 bases and J by 5 bases, with 16 bases left in between. The CDR3 here is CASSTTPQTNNEQFF. The CDR3 coding sequence is TGTGCCAGCAGCACTACGCCCCAGACCAACAATGAGCAGTTCTTC.

The DNA of the CDR3 is TGTGCCAGCAGCCAAGATCTTCCAGGGGGCATGAAGCCCCAGCATTTT. This sequence encodes CASSQDLPGGMKPQHF. The rearrangement links TRBV3-1 to TRBJ1-5; 8 bases agree with TRBD1. Unmatched junction bases numbered 9, after V lost 0 bases and J lost 8 bases. This CDR3 is 16 amino acids long. The germline V gene has CDR1 LGHDT and CDR2 YNNKEL (reference sequence).

V gene TRBV5-6 combines with J gene TRBJ2-2; 10 nucleotides match TRBD1. V dropped 3 bases and J dropped 3; count of bases not matched to a gene: 5. Germline lookup yields CDR1 SGHDT and CDR2 YYEEEE. This CDR3 is 16 amino acids long. The CDR3 reads CASSWTGTGDTGELFF. The CDR3 nucleotides are TGTGCCAGCAGCTGGACCGGGACAGGGGACACCGGGGAGCTGTTTTTT.

The gene calls are TRBV27 and TRBJ2-7; 8 bases line up with TRBD2. V trimming: 4 bases; J trimming: 8 bases; junction bases outside the gene matches: 13. The germline V gene encodes CDR1 MNHEY and CDR2 SMNVEV (reference sequence). The CDR3 is 15 residues long. This CDR3 is CASSYSGTRNWQQYF. The CDR3 DNA reads as TGTGCCAGCAGTTACTCCGGGACTAGAAATTGGCAGCAGTACTTC.

This clonotype has only a few counts. The rearrangement joins TRBV28 to TRBJ2-3, with TRBD1 matching over 10 bases. The DNA end lines up better with TRBJ1-5; the J call may be wrong. The germline CDR1 and CDR2 sequences are MDHEN and SYDVKM. The length of the CDR3 is 20 residues. The CDR3 reads CASSSSRATGGEYRTDTQHF. In DNA form, the CDR3 reads TGTGCCAGCAGCTCAAGTCGGGCGACAGGGGGCGAGTATCGAACAGATACGCAGCATTTT.

A few counts support this clonotype. This chain uses TRBV5-1 with TRBJ2-2, with 8 bases aligning to TRBD1. The germline V gene encodes CDR1 SGHRS and CDR2 YFSETQ. The J segment lost 1 base and the V segment lost 0 bases, leaving 2 bases of the junction unmatched. This CDR3 is 16 amino acids long. CDR3: CASSLGDRLNTGELFF. CDR3 bases: TGCGCCAGCAGCTTGGGGGACAGGCTGAACACCGGGGAGCTGTTTTTT.

This clonotype was seen only a few times. The gene calls are TRBV24-1 and TRBJ2-7, with D possibly matching TRBD2 (6 bases). Deletions cut 4 bases from V and 2 bases from J, with 11 bases between. The CDR3 is 14 residues long. Germline V gene lookup returns CDR1 KGHDR and CDR2 SFDVKD. CDR3 DNA: TGTGCCACCAGTGACCGGGGGACGCCCTACGAGCAGTACTTC. This translates into CATSDRGTPYEQYF.